Sequencing of this T cell receptor (beta chain) was carried out in a study of shared clonotypes between healthy human individuals. Study outcomes and limitations: A generally larger estimated richness was seen in naive subsets than in memory subsets.

Comment on this clone: Its antigen is as yet unknown.

TCRdb's table, derived via immunoSEQ multiplex PCR, lists solely in-frame clones and lacks some. Here the sample spans approximately 2.5 million clones, approximately 93% being singletons. J gave up 3 bases and V 3 bases, and 3 bases lay outside the gene matches. This CDR3 has 14 amino acids. The germline V gene encodes CDR1 MGHDK and CDR2 SYGVNS. The chain links TRBV25-1 to TRBJ1-2, with TRBD1 matching 8 bases. The sample comprised naive CD4+ T cells from PBMCs. The subset: CD45RA+ positively selected. The sequence came from a man between 18 and 29 years old in good health. Some clones in this sample may be carry-over from other donors' samples. Here the CDR3 reads CASSDSQGDYGYTF. DNA for the CDR3: TGTGCCAGCAGTGACTCACAGGGGGACTATGGCTACACCTTC.